The present TCR beta chain was sequenced within a study of T cell responses to AZD1222 COVID-19 vaccine. Study-wide results and limits: The reported proportion of spike-specific TCRs targeting unmutated variant regions was nearly half.

Regarding this clone: Its antigen is currently unknown.

This CDR3 spans 12 amino acids. Germline-derived CDR1 and CDR2 are GTSNPN and SVGIG (reference sequence). V lost 2 bases and J lost 2, with 4 bases in between. TCRdb keeps only in-frame clones here, not all; method: immunoSEQ multiplex PCR. The table lists 75,000 to 100,000 clones, just over 90% of them singletons. The V and J genes are TRBV30 and TRBJ1-5; D is undetermined. The sample was peripheral blood, taken on day 0 of AZD1222 vaccination. The receptor's source is an adult in good health. In nucleotides, the CDR3 is TGTGCCTGGAGTCGTGGCAATCAGCCCCAGCATTTT. Residues: CAWSRGNQPQHF.